This T cell receptor beta chain was recovered during a study of blood T cell repertoires in COVID-19. In the study overall: There were acute and convalescent COVID-19 samples, and they came from the United States, Italy and Spain. In each case, the material was cDNA or gDNA derived from T cells, B-cell-depleted T cells, or PBMCs.

Per the germline V gene, CDR1 is MNHNY and CDR2 is SVGAGI (reference sequence). Losses at the gene ends were 5 bases for V and 3 bases for J; bases not matched to a gene: 4. CDR3 length: 15 amino acids. As processed by the authors: Reference gene primers were amplified, and this amplification served to estimate nucleated cell counts. TCRdb's copy holds only in-frame clones and misses some; the assay was immunoSEQ multiplex PCR. Clonal size and the V and J genes are those of that table, whereas D and trimming came from the DNA. The sample yields 59,000 or so clones, 81% seen once. The TCR originated in a woman of 80 years or more with active or convalescent COVID-19. The sequenced sample consisted of peripheral blood. The chain is built from TRBV6-6 and TRBJ1-4; 9 bases are a match to TRBD1. The CDR3 sequence: CASSTTGGANEKLFF. The CDR3, as DNA: TGTGCCAGCAGTACGACAGGGGGTGCTAATGAAAAACTGTTTTTT.